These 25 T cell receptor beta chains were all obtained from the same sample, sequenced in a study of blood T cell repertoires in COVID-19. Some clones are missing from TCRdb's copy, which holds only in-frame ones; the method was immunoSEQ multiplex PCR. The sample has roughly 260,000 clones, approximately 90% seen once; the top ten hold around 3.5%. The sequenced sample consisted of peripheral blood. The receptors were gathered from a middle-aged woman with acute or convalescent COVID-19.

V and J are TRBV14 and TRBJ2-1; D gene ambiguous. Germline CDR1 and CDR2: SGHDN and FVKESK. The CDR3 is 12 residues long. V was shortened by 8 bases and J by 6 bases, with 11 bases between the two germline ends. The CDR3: CASSDIRNEQFF. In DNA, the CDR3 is TGTGCCAGCTCAGATATTCGCAATGAGCAGTTCTTC.

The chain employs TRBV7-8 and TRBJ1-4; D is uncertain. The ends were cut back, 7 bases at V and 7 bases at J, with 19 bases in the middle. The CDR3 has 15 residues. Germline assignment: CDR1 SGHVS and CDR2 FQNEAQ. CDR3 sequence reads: CASKRRRGSLEKLFF. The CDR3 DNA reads TGTGCCAGCAAACGCCGCCGGGGTTCTCTTGAAAAACTGTTTTTT.

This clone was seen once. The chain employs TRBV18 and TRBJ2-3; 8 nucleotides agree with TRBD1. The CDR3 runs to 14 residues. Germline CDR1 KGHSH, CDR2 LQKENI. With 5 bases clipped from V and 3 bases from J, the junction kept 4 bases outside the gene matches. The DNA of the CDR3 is TGTGCCAGCTCAACGGACAGGGCTACAGATACGCAGTATTTT. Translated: CASSTDRATDTQYF.

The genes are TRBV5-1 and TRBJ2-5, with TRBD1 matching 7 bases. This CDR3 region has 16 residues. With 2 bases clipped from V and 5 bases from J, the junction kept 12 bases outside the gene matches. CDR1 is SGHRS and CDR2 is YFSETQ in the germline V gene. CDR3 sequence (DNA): TGCGCCAGCAGCTTTGGCGAGGCAGGGGGTCGCGAGACCCAGTACTTC. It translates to CASSFGEAGGRETQYF.

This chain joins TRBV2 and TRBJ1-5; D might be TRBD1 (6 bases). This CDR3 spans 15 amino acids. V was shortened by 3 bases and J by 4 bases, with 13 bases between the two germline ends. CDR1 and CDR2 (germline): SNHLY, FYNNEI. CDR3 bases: TGTGCCAGCAGTGACCAAGGGCAGGGGAATCAGCCCCAGCATTTT. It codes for CASSDQGQGNQPQHF.

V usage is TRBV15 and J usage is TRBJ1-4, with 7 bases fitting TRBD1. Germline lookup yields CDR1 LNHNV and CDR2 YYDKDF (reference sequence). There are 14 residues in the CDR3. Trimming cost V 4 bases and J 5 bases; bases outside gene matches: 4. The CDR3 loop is CATSKQGSNEKLFF. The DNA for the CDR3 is TGTGCCACCAGCAAACAGGGGTCCAATGAAAAACTGTTTTTT.

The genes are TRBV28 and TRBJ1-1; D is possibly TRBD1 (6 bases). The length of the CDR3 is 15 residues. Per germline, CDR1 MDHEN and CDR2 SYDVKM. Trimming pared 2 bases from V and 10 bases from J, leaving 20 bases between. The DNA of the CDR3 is TGTGCCAGCAGTTTACGGGTGGGGGACACCTGGGGAGCTTTCTTT. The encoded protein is CASSLRVGDTWGAFF.

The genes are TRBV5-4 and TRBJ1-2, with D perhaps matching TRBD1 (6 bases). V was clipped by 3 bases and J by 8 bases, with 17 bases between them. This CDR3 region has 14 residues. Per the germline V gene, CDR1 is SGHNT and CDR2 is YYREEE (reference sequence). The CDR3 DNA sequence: TGTGCCAGCAGCTGGACGAACAGGGAACACGGCTACACCTTC. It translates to CASSWTNREHGYTF.

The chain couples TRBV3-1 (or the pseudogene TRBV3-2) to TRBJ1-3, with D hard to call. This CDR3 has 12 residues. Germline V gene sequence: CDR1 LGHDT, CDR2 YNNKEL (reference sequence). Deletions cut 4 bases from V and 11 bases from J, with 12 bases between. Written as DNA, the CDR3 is TGTGCCAGCAGCCCCGGGAGGGAGGCCATATATTTT. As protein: CASSPGREAIYF.

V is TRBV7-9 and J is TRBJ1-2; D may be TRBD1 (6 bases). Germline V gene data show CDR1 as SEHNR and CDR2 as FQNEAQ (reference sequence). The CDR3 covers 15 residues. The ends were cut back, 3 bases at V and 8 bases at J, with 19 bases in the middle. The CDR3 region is CASSFGQRLGKGYTF. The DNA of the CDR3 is TGTGCCAGCAGCTTCGGACAGCGCTTGGGGAAGGGCTACACCTTC.

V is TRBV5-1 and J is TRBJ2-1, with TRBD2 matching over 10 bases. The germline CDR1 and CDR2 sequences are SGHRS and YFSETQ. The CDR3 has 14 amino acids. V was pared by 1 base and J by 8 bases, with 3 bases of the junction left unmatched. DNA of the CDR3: TGCGCCAGCAGCTTGAGTACTAGCGGGGATGAGCAGTTCTTC. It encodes CASSLSTSGDEQFF.

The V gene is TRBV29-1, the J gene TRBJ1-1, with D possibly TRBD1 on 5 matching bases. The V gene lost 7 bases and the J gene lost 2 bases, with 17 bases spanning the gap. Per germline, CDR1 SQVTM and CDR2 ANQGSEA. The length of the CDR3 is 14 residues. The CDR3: CSALANRQNTEAFF. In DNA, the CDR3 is TGCAGCGCCCTGGCGAACAGGCAAAACACTGAAGCTTTCTTT.

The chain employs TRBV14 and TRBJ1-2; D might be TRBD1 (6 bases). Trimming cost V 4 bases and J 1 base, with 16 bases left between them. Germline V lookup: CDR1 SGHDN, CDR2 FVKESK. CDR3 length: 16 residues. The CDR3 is CASSLPGDPDNYGYTF. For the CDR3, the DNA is TGTGCCAGCAGCCTACCAGGGGACCCAGATAACTATGGCTACACCTTC.

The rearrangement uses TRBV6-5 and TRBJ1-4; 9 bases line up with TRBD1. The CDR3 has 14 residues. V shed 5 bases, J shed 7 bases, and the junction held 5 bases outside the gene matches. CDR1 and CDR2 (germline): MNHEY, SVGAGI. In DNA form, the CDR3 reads TGTGCCAGCAGTCAGACAGGGGGAGGTGAAAAACTGTTTTTT. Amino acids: CASSQTGGGEKLFF.

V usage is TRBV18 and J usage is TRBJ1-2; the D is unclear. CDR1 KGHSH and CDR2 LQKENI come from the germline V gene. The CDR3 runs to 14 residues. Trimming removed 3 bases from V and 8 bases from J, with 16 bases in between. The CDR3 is CASSPSDSMGGYTF. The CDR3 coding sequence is TGTGCCAGCTCACCTTCGGACTCTATGGGGGGCTACACCTTC.

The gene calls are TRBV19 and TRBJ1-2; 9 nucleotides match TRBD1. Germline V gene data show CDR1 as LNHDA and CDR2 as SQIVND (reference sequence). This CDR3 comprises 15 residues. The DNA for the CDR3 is TGTGCGTCTCGTAGGACAGGGGCCTTTAACTATGGCTACACCTTC. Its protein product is CASRRTGAFNYGYTF.

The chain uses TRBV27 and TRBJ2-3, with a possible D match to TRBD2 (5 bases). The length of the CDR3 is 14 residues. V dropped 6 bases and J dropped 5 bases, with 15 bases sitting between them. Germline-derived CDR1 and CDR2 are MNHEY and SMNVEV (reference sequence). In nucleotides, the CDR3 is TGTGCCAGCAGCCTTCTAGCCTCGGGAGATACGCAGTATTTT. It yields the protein CASSLLASGDTQYF.

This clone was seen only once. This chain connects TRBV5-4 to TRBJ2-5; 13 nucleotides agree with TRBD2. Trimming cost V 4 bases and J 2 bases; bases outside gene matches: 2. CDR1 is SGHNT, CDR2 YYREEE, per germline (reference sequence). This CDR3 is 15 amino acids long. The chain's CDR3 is CASSPGLAGQETQYF. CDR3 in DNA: TGTGCCAGCAGCCCGGGACTAGCGGGGCAAGAGACCCAGTACTTC.

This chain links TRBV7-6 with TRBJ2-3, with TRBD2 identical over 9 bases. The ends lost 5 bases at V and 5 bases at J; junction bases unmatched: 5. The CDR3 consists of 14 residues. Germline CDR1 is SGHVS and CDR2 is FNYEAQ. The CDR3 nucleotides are TGTGCCAGCAGCCCTGGGACTAGCTTAGATACGCAGTATTTT. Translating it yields CASSPGTSLDTQYF.

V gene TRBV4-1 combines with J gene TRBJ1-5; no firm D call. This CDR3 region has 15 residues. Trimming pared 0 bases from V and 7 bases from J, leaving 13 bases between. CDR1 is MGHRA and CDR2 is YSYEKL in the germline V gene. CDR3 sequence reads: CASSQDFSGGQPQHF. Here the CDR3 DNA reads TGCGCCAGCAGCCAAGACTTCTCCGGAGGGCAGCCCCAGCATTTT.

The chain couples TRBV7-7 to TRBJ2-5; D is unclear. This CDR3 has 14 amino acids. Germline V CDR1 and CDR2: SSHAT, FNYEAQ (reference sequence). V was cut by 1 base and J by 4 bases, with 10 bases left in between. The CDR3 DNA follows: TGTGCCAGCAGCTTAGAGTTTTCGGGAGAGACCCAGTACTTC. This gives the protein CASSLEFSGETQYF.

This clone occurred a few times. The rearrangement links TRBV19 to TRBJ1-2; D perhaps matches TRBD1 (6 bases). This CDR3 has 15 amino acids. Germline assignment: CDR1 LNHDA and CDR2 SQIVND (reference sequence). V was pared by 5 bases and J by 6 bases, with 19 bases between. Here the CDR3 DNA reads TGTGCCAGTAGTTTTGGGGGCGCGGTTTGGGATGGCTACACCTTC. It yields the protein CASSFGGAVWDGYTF.

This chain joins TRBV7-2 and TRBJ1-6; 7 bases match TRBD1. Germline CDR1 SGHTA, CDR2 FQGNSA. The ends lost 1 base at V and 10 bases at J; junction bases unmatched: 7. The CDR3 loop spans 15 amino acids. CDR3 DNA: TGTGCCAGCAGCTTAGAGACAGGGATGGGATCACCCCTCCACTTT. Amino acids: CASSLETGMGSPLHF.

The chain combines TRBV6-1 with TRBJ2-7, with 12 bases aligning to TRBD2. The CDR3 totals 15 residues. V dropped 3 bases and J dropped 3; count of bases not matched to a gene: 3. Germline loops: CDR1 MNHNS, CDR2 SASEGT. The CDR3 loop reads CASSEGLAGFYEQYV. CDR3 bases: TGTGCCAGCAGTGAGGGACTAGCGGGCTTCTACGAGCAGTACGTC.

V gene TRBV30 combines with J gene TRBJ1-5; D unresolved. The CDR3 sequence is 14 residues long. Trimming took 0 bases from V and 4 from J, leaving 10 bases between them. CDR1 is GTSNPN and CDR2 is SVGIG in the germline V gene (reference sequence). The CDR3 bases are TGTGCCTGGAGTGTTTCCAAGACAAATCAGCCCCAGCATTTT. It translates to CAWSVSKTNQPQHF.